The 27 T cell receptor beta chains below come from one sample, sequenced in a study of T cells in Graves' hyperthyroidism and ophthalmopathy. Researchers took RNA transcripts and amplified the TCR beta CDR3 regions from them. When the TCR CDR3 underwent first-round RT-PCR, the HTBI primer set was used. TCRdb ran MiXCR on the multiplex PCR reads and lists one entry per CDR3 protein. The sample lists hundreds of thousands of distinct CDR3 sequences, about 14% occurring once. Input material: blood. These receptors originate from a woman in her 50s with Graves' ophthalmopathy.

This clonotype was observed many times. The chain recombines TRBV7-6 with TRBJ1-1; D remains ambiguous. This CDR3 has 12 amino acids. V dropped 5 bases and J dropped 2 bases, with 6 bases sitting between them. Germline V gene lookup returns CDR1 SGHVS and CDR2 FNYEAQ. For the CDR3, the DNA is TGTGCCAGCAGCGAGTATAACACTGAAGCTTTCTTT. Amino acid sequence: CASSEYNTEAFF.

This clonotype was found many times. The chain couples TRBV28 to TRBJ2-5, with a possible D match to TRBD2 (7 bases). Deletions cut 10 bases from V and 5 bases from J, with 20 bases between. The germline V gene encodes CDR1 MDHEN and CDR2 SYDVKM. The CDR3 covers 14 residues. The CDR3 nucleotides are TGTGCCACCAAGGGAGGGGACAAACAGGAGACCCAGTACTTC. This codes for CATKGGDKQETQYF.

There are many counts of this clonotype. CDR3 amino acids: CASSQGDQETQYF. The DNA for the CDR3 is TGTGCCAGCAGCCAAGGCGACCAAGAGACCCAGTACTTC. J is TRBJ2-5 and V is TRBV4-2; no clear D gene. Germline V gives CDR1 LGHNA, CDR2 YNFKEQ. This CDR3 contains 13 residues. The V end was cut by 1 base, the J end by 0 bases, with 3 bases between.

The chain employs TRBV4-1 and TRBJ2-7; the D is unclear. Germline-derived CDR1 and CDR2 are MGHRA and YSYEKL. V lost 3 bases to trimming and J lost 0 bases, with 12 bases between them. The CDR3 is 15 residues long. The CDR3 sequence is CASSHRAILSYEQYF. In DNA, the CDR3 is TGCGCCAGCAGCCATAGGGCCATTCTCTCCTACGAGCAGTACTTC.

This clonotype was detected a few times. The chain uses TRBV19 and TRBJ1-2; 11 bases align to TRBD1. There are 16 residues in the CDR3. Trimming cost V 7 bases and J 4 bases; bases outside gene matches: 11. Germline V CDR1 and CDR2: LNHDA, SQIVND (reference sequence). The chain's CDR3 is CASISTGTGGFYGYTF. CDR3 sequence (DNA): TGTGCCAGTATAAGTACCGGGACAGGGGGTTTCTATGGCTACACCTTC.

Ten or more counts support this clonotype. This chain connects TRBV28 to TRBJ1-5; D perhaps matches TRBD1 (6 bases). The CDR3 is 16 residues long. V shed 3 bases and J shed 1 base, with 13 bases lying between them. Germline-derived CDR1 and CDR2 are MDHEN and SYDVKM. The chain's CDR3 is CASSFAGAKSNQPQHF. Written as DNA, the CDR3 is TGTGCCAGCAGTTTTGCGGGGGCAAAGAGCAATCAGCCCCAGCATTTT.

This clonotype was observed many times. CDR3 protein: CASSLGQSTVNYGYTF. The CDR3 DNA follows: TGTGCCAGCAGTTTAGGTCAGTCGACAGTTAACTATGGCTACACCTTC. The chain recombines TRBV28 with TRBJ1-2; possibly TRBD1 for D (5 bases). Trimming stripped 2 bases from V and 1 base from J, with 14 bases between. The germline V gene has CDR1 MDHEN and CDR2 SYDVKM. This CDR3 spans 16 amino acids.

This clonotype was recorded many times. This chain uses TRBV27 with TRBJ1-2, with TRBD1 matching over 7 bases. CDR1 MNHEY and CDR2 SMNVEV come from the germline V gene (reference sequence). With V trimmed by 4 bases and J by 5 bases, 4 bases remained unmatched. This CDR3 contains 13 residues. Written as DNA, the CDR3 is TGTGCCAGCAGTTCCACAGGGGCTTATGGCTACACCTTC. Translating gives CASSSTGAYGYTF.

This sequence joins TRBV7-9 and TRBJ2-1; 7 nucleotides line up with TRBD2. The J segment lost 3 bases and the V segment lost 8 bases, leaving 7 bases of the junction unmatched. This CDR3 spans 14 amino acids. Germline CDR1 reads SEHNR; CDR2 reads FQNEAQ (reference sequence). The CDR3 coding sequence is TGTGCCAGCCCTTCCGGGACTAACTACAATGAGCAGTTCTTC. It codes for CASPSGTNYNEQFF.

The chain couples TRBV5-4 to TRBJ2-2; D remains unclear. Trimming took 4 bases from V and 0 from J, leaving 22 bases between them. Germline V gives CDR1 SGHNT, CDR2 YYREEE (reference sequence). The CDR3 runs to 19 residues. In DNA, the CDR3 is TGTGCCAGCAGCACCTCATGGCCGGATACAATATCGAACACCGGGGAGCTGTTTTTT. Protein sequence: CASSTSWPDTISNTGELFF.

V usage is TRBV20-1 and J usage is TRBJ2-7; 9 nucleotides align to TRBD1. Germline loops: CDR1 DFQATT, CDR2 SNEGSKA (reference sequence). The CDR3 runs to 15 residues. Trimming removed 3 bases from V and 4 bases from J; junction bases left unmatched: 10. DNA for the CDR3: TGCAGTGCTAGGATGGGACAGGGTTTTATGTACGAGCAGTACTTC. Encoded protein: CSARMGQGFMYEQYF.

This clonotype was recorded a few times. The chain couples TRBV7-2 to TRBJ1-4; 10 bases match TRBD1. Germline loops: CDR1 SGHTA, CDR2 FQGNSA. This CDR3 is built from 16 residues. The V segment lost 5 bases and the J segment 8 bases; nucleotides outside the gene matches: 11. The CDR3 nucleotides read TGTGCCAGCAGCACACTCGCCGGGACAGGGGAGGAAAAACTGTTTTTT. Translating it yields CASSTLAGTGEEKLFF.

This clonotype came up many times. V is TRBV7-2 and J is TRBJ1-2; 7 bases match TRBD1. The CDR3 is 15 residues long. Germline V CDR1 and CDR2: SGHTA, FQGNSA. V dropped 0 bases and J dropped 5; count of bases not matched to a gene: 6. The CDR3 sequence is CASSLALDRDYGYTF. In nucleotides, the CDR3 is TGTGCCAGCAGCTTAGCCCTAGACAGGGATTATGGCTACACCTTC.

The chain combines TRBV9 with TRBJ2-3; 13 bases agree with TRBD2. The CDR3 length is 18 residues. CDR1 and CDR2 from the germline V gene are SGDLS and YYNGEE. With 0 bases clipped from V and 1 base from J, the junction kept 5 bases outside the gene matches. As DNA, the CDR3 is TGTGCCAGCAGCGTAGTTCGGACTAGCGGGAGTGGCACAGATACGCAGTATTTT. Amino acids: CASSVVRTSGSGTDTQYF.

At least ten counts were recorded for this clonotype. The J gene is TRBJ2-1, the V gene TRBV7-9, with 10 nucleotides matching TRBD2. Germline CDR1 SEHNR, CDR2 FQNEAQ (reference sequence). V lost 5 bases, J lost 1 base, and 8 bases stayed unmatched. This CDR3 is 17 amino acids long. CDR3 protein: CASSPNPGLASYNEQFF. For the CDR3, the DNA is TGTGCCAGCAGCCCAAACCCGGGACTAGCGTCCTACAATGAGCAGTTCTTC. The full variable domain, completed using reference TRBV7-9 and TRBJ2-1, is DTGVSQNPRHKITKRGQNVTFRCDPISEHNRLYWYRQTLGQGPEFLTYFQNEAQLEKSRLLSDRFSAERPKGSFSTLEIQRTEQGDSAMYLCASSPNPGLASYNEQFFGPGTRLTVL.

The chain combines TRBV9 with TRBJ1-2, with D uncertain. V shed 4 bases and J shed 3 bases, with 13 bases lying between them. The CDR3 is 14 residues long. Germline CDR1 is SGDLS and CDR2 is YYNGEE. CDR3 in DNA: TGTGCCAGCAGCCCGGACGTTGGGCACTATGGCTACACCTTC. This gives the protein CASSPDVGHYGYTF.

This rearrangement joins TRBV7-2 to TRBJ1-5; possible D gene TRBD1, 5 bases. Germline assignment: CDR1 SGHTA and CDR2 FQGNSA. The CDR3 runs 17 residues. Trimming removed 0 bases from V and 8 bases from J, with 20 bases in between. This CDR3 is CASSLALGGNSGEPQHF. CDR3 coding DNA: TGTGCCAGCAGCTTAGCCCTTGGGGGGAACAGCGGGGAGCCCCAGCATTTT.

This clonotype came up many times. CDR3 in DNA: TGCAGTGCCCTTTGGGGCACAGATACGCAGTATTTT. This encodes CSALWGTDTQYF. The chain joins TRBV20-1 to TRBJ2-3; D is unclear. Trimming took 6 bases from V and 1 from J, leaving 8 bases between them. Germline CDR1 DFQATT, CDR2 SNEGSKA (reference sequence). CDR3 length: 12 residues.

This clonotype was recorded at least ten times. V gene TRBV7-9 combines with J gene TRBJ2-3, with a weak D call TRBD2 (5 bases). In germline, CDR1 is SEHNR, CDR2 FQNEAQ (reference sequence). V dropped 5 bases and J dropped 5 bases, with 11 bases sitting between them. CDR3 length equals 13 residues. The CDR3 reads CASSPSRVDTQYF. CDR3 DNA: TGTGCCAGCAGCCCCTCGCGGGTAGATACGCAGTATTTT.

The chain links TRBV7-3 to TRBJ2-2; unclear D gene. This CDR3 comprises 13 residues. From germline, CDR1 is SGHTA and CDR2 FQGTGA. V gave up 2 bases and J gave up 6 bases, with 7 bases separating them. The CDR3 here is CASSLEPAGELFF. CDR3 coding DNA: TGTGCCAGCAGCTTAGAGCCGGCCGGGGAGCTGTTTTTT.

This clonotype was seen at least ten times. The J gene is TRBJ1-4, the V gene TRBV18; unclear D gene. This CDR3 is 15 amino acids long. The germline V gene encodes CDR1 KGHSH and CDR2 LQKENI. V was trimmed by 1 base and J by 3 bases, leaving 9 bases between them. The CDR3 sequence: CASSPRGSSNEKLFF. The CDR3 DNA follows: TGTGCCAGCTCACCACGTGGCAGCTCTAATGAAAAACTGTTTTTT.

This clonotype was found a few times. The rearrangement links TRBV12-3 or TRBV12-4 to TRBJ1-3; D not resolved. This CDR3 is 15 amino acids long. Trimming took off 4 bases at V and 0 bases at J, with 10 bases between the two ends. CDR3 coding DNA: TGTGCCAGCAGTTCCCCAGGCATCTCTGGAAACACCATATATTTT. Encoded protein: CASSSPGISGNTIYF.

This clonotype was observed a few times. The rearrangement links TRBV20-1 to TRBJ2-4; 13 bases line up with TRBD2. The germline gives CDR1 DFQATT, CDR2 SNEGSKA (reference sequence). The trim removed 6 bases at V and 1 base at J, leaving 9 bases unmatched. The CDR3 contains 17 residues. The CDR3 region has the DNA TGCAGTGCCGGACTAGCGGGAGTGGTAGTCGCCAAAAACATTCAGTACTTC. Amino acids: CSAGLAGVVVAKNIQYF.

Many counts were recorded for this clonotype. DNA of the CDR3: TGTGCCAGCAGTTCTCGGATAGGACAGGGGAAAAATCAGCCCCAGCATTTT. Amino acids: CASSSRIGQGKNQPQHF. The chain has TRBV28 and TRBJ1-5; 9 nucleotides match TRBD1. The germline V gene encodes CDR1 MDHEN and CDR2 SYDVKM. This CDR3 is 17 amino acids long. V was pared by 4 bases and J by 4 bases, with 11 bases of the junction left unmatched.

V is TRBV20-1 and J is TRBJ2-1, with no clear D. V was trimmed by 0 bases and J by 9 bases, leaving 9 bases between them. The CDR3 consists of 12 residues. From germline, CDR1 is DFQATT and CDR2 SNEGSKA (reference sequence). This CDR3 reads CSARESSVEQFF. Here the CDR3 DNA reads TGCAGTGCTAGAGAATCGTCCGTTGAGCAGTTCTTC.

This clonotype was counted many times. The V gene is TRBV5-1, the J gene TRBJ2-7, with 8 positions matching TRBD2. The CDR3 spans 16 residues. Looked up from germline, CDR1 is SGHRS and CDR2 is YFSETQ. V gave up 4 bases and J gave up 3 bases; unmatched junction bases: 12. Here the CDR3 reads CASSHREREFFYEQYF. Written as DNA, the CDR3 is TGCGCCAGCAGCCACCGGGAGCGGGAGTTTTTCTACGAGCAGTACTTC.

V and J are TRBV19 and TRBJ2-2, with D perhaps matching TRBD2 (6 bases). This CDR3 is 14 amino acids long. V shed 7 bases and J shed 2 bases, with 11 bases lying between them. The V gene's germline CDR1 is LNHDA and CDR2 SQIVND (reference sequence). CDR3 DNA sequence: TGTGCCAGTACCCTCGGGAGAAACACCGGGGAGCTGTTTTTT. It translates to CASTLGRNTGELFF.